This T cell receptor (beta chain) was retrieved from a study of shared clonotypes between healthy human individuals. Points from the study as a whole: When naive CD4 clonotypes were compared across several donors, about 4.8% were shared.

Sequenced by immunoSEQ multiplex PCR; TCRdb stores in-frame clones only, minus some. The table lists about 680,000 clones, 92% of them singletons. CDR3 length: 13 amino acids. Deletions cut 6 bases from V and 9 bases from J, with 15 bases between. CDR1 and CDR2 from the germline V gene are MNHNS and SASEGT. Worth noting for this clone: The antigen remains unidentified.

The naive CD8 fraction comprised CD45RO-negative cells positively selected for CCR7 and excluded terminally differentiated effector memory CD45RA+ cells. The chain links TRBV6-1 to TRBJ2-1; D remains unclear. The sequencing input was naive CD8+ T cells sorted from blood. This receptor was taken from a man aged 30 to 39 in good health. The CDR3 nucleotides read TGTGCCAGCAGGAAACCGTTGCTAGTTGAGCAGTTCTTC. As protein: CASRKPLLVEQFF.